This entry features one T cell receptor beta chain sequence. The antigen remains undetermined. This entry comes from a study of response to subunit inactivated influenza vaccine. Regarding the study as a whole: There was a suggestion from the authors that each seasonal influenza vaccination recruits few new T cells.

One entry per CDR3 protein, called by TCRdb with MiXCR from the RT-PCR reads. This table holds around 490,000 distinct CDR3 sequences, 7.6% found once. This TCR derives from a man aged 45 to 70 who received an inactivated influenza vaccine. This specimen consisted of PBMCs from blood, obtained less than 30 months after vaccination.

Here the CDR3 reads CASSQGSRSYGYTF. The CDR3 nucleotides are TGCGCCAGCAGCCAAGGATCCAGGTCCTATGGCTACACCTTC. The chain carries TRBV4-3 and TRBJ1-2; D call uncertain. V was cut by 1 base and J by 4 bases, with 10 bases left in between. The CDR3 runs to 14 residues. Germline V gene sequence: CDR1 LGHNA, CDR2 YSLEER.